The 3 T cell receptor beta chains reported below all come from one sample, sequenced in a study of shared clonotypes between healthy human individuals. Libraries were prepared by immunoSEQ multiplex PCR; TCRdb keeps only in-frame clonotypes and omits some of them. The sample lists 950,000 to 1,300,000 clones; about 74% were seen once. The sequenced material came from memory CD4+ T cells sorted from blood. As for subset: CD45RA-negative fraction. Receptor source: a man aged 18 to 35 in good health.

This clone was seen only once. This chain joins TRBV27 and TRBJ1-2, with 7 positions matching TRBD1. CDR3 length equals 14 residues. V was clipped by 3 bases and J by 8 bases; unmatched bases: 9. Germline V gene lookup returns CDR1 MNHEY and CDR2 SMNVEV (reference sequence). The CDR3 sequence: CASSFGTGDGGYTF. The CDR3 bases are TGTGCCAGCAGTTTTGGAACAGGGGATGGAGGCTACACCTTC.

The chain recombines TRBV9 with TRBJ2-3; D is perhaps TRBD2 (5 bases). Per the germline V gene, CDR1 is SGDLS and CDR2 is YYNGEE. This CDR3 region has 13 residues. V shed 0 bases and J shed 5 bases, with 7 bases lying between them. CDR3 region: CASSVVGEDTQYF. Written as DNA, the CDR3 is TGTGCCAGCAGCGTAGTCGGGGAAGATACGCAGTATTTT.

The V and J genes are TRBV15 and TRBJ2-4; D unresolved. V was cut by 0 bases and J by 10 bases, with 4 bases left in between. CDR3 length: 11 amino acids. Germline V gives CDR1 LNHNV, CDR2 YYDKDF (reference sequence). CDR3 sequence reads: CATSRETIQYF. In nucleotides, the CDR3 is TGTGCCACCAGCAGAGAAACAATTCAGTACTTC.